A single sample is the source of the 14 T cell receptor beta chains below, sequenced in a study of CD8+ T cells in alopecia areata. Extracted from the samples, RNA was reverse transcribed into cDNA to serve as the sequencing template. Clones were read by immunoSEQ multiplex PCR, and TCRdb kept only the in-frame ones, dropping some. The table includes over 100,000 clones, about 50% detected once. Treatment specified: oral pan-JAK inhibitor, 5-10 mg twice daily. The sample consisted of CD4+ T cells sorted from blood, taken at week 4, from a patient treated with tofacitinib. These receptors were collected from a human donor with alopecia areata.

The CDR3 nucleotides are TGCGCCAGCAGCCCGGGACTAGCCGGCTACGAGCAGTACTTC. As protein: CASSPGLAGYEQYF. The chain couples TRBV5-1 to TRBJ2-7, with 9 bases that match TRBD2. The ends lost 4 bases at V and 3 bases at J; junction bases unmatched: 5. Germline loops: CDR1 SGHRS, CDR2 YFSETQ. CDR3 size: 14 residues.

The gene calls are TRBV29-1 and TRBJ2-7, with TRBD2 matching over 9 bases. The CDR3 spans 12 residues. Trimming cost V 3 bases and J 4 bases; bases outside gene matches: 1. Germline V gene data show CDR1 as SQVTM and CDR2 as ANQGSEA. This CDR3 is CSVDSGSYEQYF. CDR3 DNA: TGCAGCGTTGATAGCGGGAGTTACGAGCAGTACTTC.

The chain joins TRBV2 to TRBJ2-4; D is perhaps TRBD1 (6 bases). V shed 8 bases and J shed 2 bases, with 13 bases lying between them. CDR1 SNHLY and CDR2 FYNNEI come from the germline V gene. This CDR3 region has 14 residues. The CDR3: CASLPGHPKNIQYF. The CDR3 nucleotides read TGTGCCAGCCTACCGGGACACCCCAAAAACATTCAGTACTTC.

This clone was seen a handful of times. The chain uses TRBV7-2 and TRBJ2-1; D is uncertain. The CDR3 loop spans 16 amino acids. In germline, CDR1 is SGHTA, CDR2 FQGNSA. The V end lost 0 bases, the J end lost 0 bases, and 9 bases lay between the germline ends. CDR3 loop: CASSLAFAGSYNEQFF. CDR3 sequence (DNA): TGTGCCAGCAGCTTAGCGTTTGCTGGCTCCTACAATGAGCAGTTCTTC. The full variable domain, with the rest looked up from reference TRBV7-2 and TRBJ2-1, is GAGVSQSPSNKVTEKGKDVELRCDPISGHTALYWYRQSLGQGLEFLIYFQGNSAPDKSGLPSDRFSAERTGGSVSTLTIQRTQQEDSAVYLCASSLAFAGSYNEQFFGPGTRLTVL.

The chain links TRBV10-3 to TRBJ1-2; maybe TRBD1 (6 bases). The germline V and J ends were trimmed by 3 bases and 6 bases, with 14 bases remaining between them. The CDR3 has 14 residues. The germline CDR1 and CDR2 sequences are ENHRY and SYGVKD. The chain's CDR3 is CAISDWGARDGYTF. The DNA for the CDR3 is TGTGCCATCAGTGATTGGGGGGCGCGGGATGGCTACACCTTC.

The DNA for the CDR3 is TGCAGCGTTGAAGGACTGGGTAATATAGGAAACACCATATATTTT. It yields the protein CSVEGLGNIGNTIYF. V is TRBV29-1 and J is TRBJ1-3, with no clear D. The CDR3 contains 15 residues. Per the germline V gene, CDR1 is SQVTM and CDR2 is ANQGSEA. The V end lost 1 base, the J end lost 4 bases, and 14 bases lay between the germline ends.

This clone has a handful of counts. CDR3 sequence reads: CASSSPRGLSSSYNEQFF. In DNA form, the CDR3 reads TGTGCCAGCAGCTCCCCCCGGGGGCTATCGAGCTCCTACAATGAGCAGTTCTTC. This chain links TRBV7-9 with TRBJ2-1; D may match TRBD1 or TRBD2 (6 bases each). Trimming took 4 bases from V and 0 from J, leaving 19 bases between them. This CDR3 has 18 amino acids. CDR1 and CDR2 from the germline V gene are SEHNR and FQNEAQ (reference sequence).

With regard to this clone: Other DNA sequences in the sample encode the same CDR3. The rearrangement links TRBV30 to TRBJ2-7; D is unresolved. Germline assignment: CDR1 GTSNPN and CDR2 SVGIG (reference sequence). Trimming cost V 0 bases and J 4 bases, with 4 bases left between them. The CDR3 has 11 amino acids. In DNA form, the CDR3 reads TGTGCCTGGAGTGTCAGATACGAGCAGTACTTC. Protein: CAWSVRYEQYF.

This clone came up a few times. The genes are TRBV2 and TRBJ2-7; D might be TRBD1 or TRBD2, each matching 6 bases. Germline values: CDR1 SNHLY, CDR2 FYNNEI. CDR3 length: 15 residues. V lost 4 bases to trimming and J lost 5 bases, with 18 bases between them. The CDR3 loop reads CASSGAGQATDEQYF. CDR3 nucleotide sequence: TGTGCCAGCAGTGGTGCGGGACAAGCGACTGACGAGCAGTACTTC. Drawing the rest from reference TRBV2 and TRBJ2-7, the complete variable domain is EPEVTQTPSHQVTQMGQEVILRCVPISNHLYFYWYRQILGQKVEFLVSFYNNEISEKSEIFDDQFSVERPDGSNFTLKIRSTKLEDSAMYFCASSGAGQATDEQYFGPGTRLTVT.

The rearrangement joins TRBV6-6 to TRBJ1-1, with TRBD1 matching 7 bases. With V trimmed by 7 bases and J by 3 bases, 5 bases remained unmatched. CDR3 length: 13 residues. Germline V gives CDR1 MNHNY, CDR2 SVGAGI (reference sequence). DNA of the CDR3: TGTGCCAGCACCCGACAGGGTGACACTGAAGCTTTCTTT. As protein: CASTRQGDTEAFF.

The V call is TRBV25-1, the J call TRBJ2-7; D call uncertain. CDR3 size: 12 residues. V dropped 4 bases and J dropped 4 bases, with 8 bases sitting between them. The germline V gene encodes CDR1 MGHDK and CDR2 SYGVNS. CDR3 in DNA: TGTGCCAGCAGTGTGGGCTCGTACGAGCAGTACTTC. The encoded protein is CASSVGSYEQYF.

This rearrangement joins TRBV25-1 to TRBJ2-1, with 8 positions matching TRBD2. The CDR3 has 13 amino acids. Germline loops: CDR1 MGHDK, CDR2 SYGVNS. V shed 6 bases and J 3 bases; nucleotides not matched to a gene: 1. Here the CDR3 reads CASRLADYNEQFF. The CDR3 bases are TGTGCCAGCAGACTAGCGGACTACAATGAGCAGTTCTTC.

The chain links TRBV29-1 to TRBJ2-7, with D unresolved. Germline V gene data show CDR1 as SQVTM and CDR2 as ANQGSEA. Trimming removed 5 bases from V and 2 bases from J, with 16 bases in between. CDR3 length: 14 residues. DNA of the CDR3: TGCAGCGTTTCCTTATTGGCTGCCACCTACGAGCAGTACTTC. Translation: CSVSLLAATYEQYF.

This chain links TRBV11-2 with TRBJ2-5, with 7 nucleotides matching TRBD2. V was clipped by 0 bases and J by 7 bases; unmatched bases: 2. The CDR3 has 13 amino acids. Looked up from germline, CDR1 is SGHAT and CDR2 is FQNNGV. CDR3 amino acids: CASSLERGGTQYF. The CDR3 nucleotides are TGTGCCAGCAGCTTAGAACGCGGGGGGACCCAGTACTTC.